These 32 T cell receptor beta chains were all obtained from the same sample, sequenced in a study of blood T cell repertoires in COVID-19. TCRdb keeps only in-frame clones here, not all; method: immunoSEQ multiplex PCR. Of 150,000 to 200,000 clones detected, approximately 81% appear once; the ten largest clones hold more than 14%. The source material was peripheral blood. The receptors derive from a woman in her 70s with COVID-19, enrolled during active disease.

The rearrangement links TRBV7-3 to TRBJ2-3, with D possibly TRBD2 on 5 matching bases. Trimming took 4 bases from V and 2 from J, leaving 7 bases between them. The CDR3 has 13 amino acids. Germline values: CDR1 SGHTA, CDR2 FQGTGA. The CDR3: CASSSLVTDTQYF. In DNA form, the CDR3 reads TGTGCCAGCAGCTCACTAGTCACAGATACGCAGTATTTT.

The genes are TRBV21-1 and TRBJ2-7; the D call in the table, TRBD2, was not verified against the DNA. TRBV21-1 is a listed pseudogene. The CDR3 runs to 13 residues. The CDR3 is CASSPPVHYEQYV. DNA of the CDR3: TGTGCCAGCAGCCCACCGGTCCACTACGAGCAGTACGTC.

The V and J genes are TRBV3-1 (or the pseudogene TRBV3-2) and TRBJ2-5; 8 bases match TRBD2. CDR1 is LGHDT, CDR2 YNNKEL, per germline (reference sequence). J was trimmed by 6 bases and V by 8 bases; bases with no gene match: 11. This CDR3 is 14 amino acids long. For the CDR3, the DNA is TGTGCCAGCTGGGCGGGGGGTTCGTTAAAGACCCAGTACTTC. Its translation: CASWAGGSLKTQYF.

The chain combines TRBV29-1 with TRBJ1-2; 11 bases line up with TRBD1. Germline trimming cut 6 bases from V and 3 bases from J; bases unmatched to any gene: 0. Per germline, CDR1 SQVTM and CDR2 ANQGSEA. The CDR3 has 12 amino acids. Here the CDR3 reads CSVDRGHYGYTF. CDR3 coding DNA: TGCAGCGTGGACAGGGGGCACTATGGCTACACCTTC.

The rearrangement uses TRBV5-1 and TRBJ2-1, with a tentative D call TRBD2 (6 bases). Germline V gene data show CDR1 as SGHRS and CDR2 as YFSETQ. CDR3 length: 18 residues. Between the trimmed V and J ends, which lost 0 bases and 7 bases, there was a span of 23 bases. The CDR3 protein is CASSLASNRGNGRNEQFF. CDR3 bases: TGCGCCAGCAGCTTGGCCTCCAATCGCGGGAACGGAAGGAATGAGCAGTTCTTC.

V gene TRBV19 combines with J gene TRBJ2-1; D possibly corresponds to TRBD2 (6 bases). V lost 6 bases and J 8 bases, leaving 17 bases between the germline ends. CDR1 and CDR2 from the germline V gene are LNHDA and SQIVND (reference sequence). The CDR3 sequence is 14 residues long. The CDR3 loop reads CASSRGGPGHEQFF. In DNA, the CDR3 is TGTGCCAGTAGCCGGGGAGGCCCCGGGCATGAGCAGTTCTTC.

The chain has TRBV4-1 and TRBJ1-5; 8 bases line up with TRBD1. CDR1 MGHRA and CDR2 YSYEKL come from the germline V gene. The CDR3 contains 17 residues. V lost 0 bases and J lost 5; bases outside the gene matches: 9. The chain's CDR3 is CASSQEGRQGSYQPQHF. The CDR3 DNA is TGCGCCAGCAGCCAAGAGGGGAGACAGGGGTCTTATCAGCCCCAGCATTTT.

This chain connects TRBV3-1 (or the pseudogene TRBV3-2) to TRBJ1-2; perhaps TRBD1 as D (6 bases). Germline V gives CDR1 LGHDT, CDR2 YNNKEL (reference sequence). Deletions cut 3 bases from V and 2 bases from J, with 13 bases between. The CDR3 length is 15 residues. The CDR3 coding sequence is TGTGCCAGCAGCCATATGACAGGACACAACTATGGCTACACCTTC. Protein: CASSHMTGHNYGYTF.

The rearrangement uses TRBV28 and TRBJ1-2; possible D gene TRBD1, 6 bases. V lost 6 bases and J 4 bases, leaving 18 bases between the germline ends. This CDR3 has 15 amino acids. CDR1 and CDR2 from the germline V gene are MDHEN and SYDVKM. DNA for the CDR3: TGTGCCAGCAGAGGGGGGGGGTTTCAAGGCTATGGCTACACCTTC. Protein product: CASRGGGFQGYGYTF.

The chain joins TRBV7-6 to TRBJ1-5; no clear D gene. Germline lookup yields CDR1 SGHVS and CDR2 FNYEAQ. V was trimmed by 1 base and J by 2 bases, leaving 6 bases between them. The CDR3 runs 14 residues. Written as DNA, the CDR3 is TGTGCCAGCAGCTTAGTCGGGGGCAATCAGCCCCAGCATTTT. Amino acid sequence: CASSLVGGNQPQHF.

The CDR3 DNA follows: TGTGCCAGCGAAAAGGCGGGAGGGCGGGGAGAAGAGACCCAGTACTTC. Translating it yields CASEKAGGRGEETQYF. V is TRBV2 and J is TRBJ2-5; 9 bases are shared with TRBD2. With 8 bases clipped from V and 3 bases from J, the junction kept 13 bases outside the gene matches. Per germline, CDR1 SNHLY and CDR2 FYNNEI. This CDR3 is built from 16 residues.

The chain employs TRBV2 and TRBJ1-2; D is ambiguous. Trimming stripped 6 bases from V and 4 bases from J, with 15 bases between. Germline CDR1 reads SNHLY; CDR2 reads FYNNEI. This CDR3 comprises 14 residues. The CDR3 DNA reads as TGTGCCAGCAGGTCTGAAGCGGGGATCTATGGCTACACCTTC. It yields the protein CASRSEAGIYGYTF.

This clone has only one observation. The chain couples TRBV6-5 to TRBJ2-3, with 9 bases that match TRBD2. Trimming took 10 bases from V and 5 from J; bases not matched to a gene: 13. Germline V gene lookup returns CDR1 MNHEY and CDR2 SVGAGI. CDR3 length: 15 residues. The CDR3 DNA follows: TGTGCCACTAAGACCGGGACTAGCACCGGAGATACGCAGTATTTT. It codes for CATKTGTSTGDTQYF.

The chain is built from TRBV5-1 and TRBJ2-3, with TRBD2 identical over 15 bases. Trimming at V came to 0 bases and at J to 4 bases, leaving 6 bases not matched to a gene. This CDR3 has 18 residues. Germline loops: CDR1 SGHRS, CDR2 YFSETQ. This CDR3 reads CASSLAHRTSGGADTQYF. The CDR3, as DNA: TGCGCCAGCAGCTTGGCTCATAGGACTAGCGGGGGGGCAGATACGCAGTATTTT.

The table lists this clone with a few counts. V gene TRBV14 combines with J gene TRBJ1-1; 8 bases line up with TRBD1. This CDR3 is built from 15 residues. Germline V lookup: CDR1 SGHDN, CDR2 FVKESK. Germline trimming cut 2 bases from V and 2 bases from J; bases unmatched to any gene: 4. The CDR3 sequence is CASSQRTGRNTEAFF. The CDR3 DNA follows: TGTGCCAGCAGCCAAAGGACAGGGCGCAACACTGAAGCTTTCTTT.

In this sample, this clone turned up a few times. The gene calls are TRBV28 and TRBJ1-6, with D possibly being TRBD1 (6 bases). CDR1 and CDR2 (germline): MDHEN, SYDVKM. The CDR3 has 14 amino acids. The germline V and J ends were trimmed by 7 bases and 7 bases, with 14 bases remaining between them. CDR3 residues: CASKPGQPNSPLHF. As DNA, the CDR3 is TGTGCCAGCAAACCTGGACAGCCAAATTCACCCCTCCACTTT.

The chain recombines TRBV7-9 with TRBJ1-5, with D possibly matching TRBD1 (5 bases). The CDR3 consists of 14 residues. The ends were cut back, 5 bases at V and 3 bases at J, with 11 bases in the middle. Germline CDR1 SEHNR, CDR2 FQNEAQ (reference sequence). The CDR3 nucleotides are TGTGCCAGCAGCCAAACCAGGGACAATCAGCCCCAGCATTTT. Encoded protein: CASSQTRDNQPQHF.

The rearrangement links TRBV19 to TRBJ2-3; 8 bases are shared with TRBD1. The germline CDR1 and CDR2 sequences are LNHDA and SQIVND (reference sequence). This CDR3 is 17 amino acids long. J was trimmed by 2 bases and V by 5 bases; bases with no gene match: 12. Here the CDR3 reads CASSHRTGPGITDTQYF. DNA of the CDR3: TGTGCCAGTAGTCACCGGACAGGGCCAGGGATCACAGATACGCAGTATTTT.

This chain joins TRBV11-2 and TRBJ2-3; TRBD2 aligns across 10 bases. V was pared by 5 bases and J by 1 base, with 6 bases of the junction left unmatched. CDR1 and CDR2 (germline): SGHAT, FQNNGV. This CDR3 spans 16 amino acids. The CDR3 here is CASSPLAGTGTDTQYF. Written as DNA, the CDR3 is TGTGCCAGCAGCCCACTAGCGGGGACTGGCACAGATACGCAGTATTTT.

The CDR3 coding sequence is TGTGCCAGCAGCATACCTGGACAGGGTGTCCCCTACAATGAGCAGTTCTTC. Its translation: CASSIPGQGVPYNEQFF. The chain has TRBV7-9 and TRBJ2-1; 8 bases line up with TRBD1. After removal of 5 bases from V and 2 bases from J, the junction contained 11 bases not matched to a gene. Germline values: CDR1 SEHNR, CDR2 FQNEAQ (reference sequence). The CDR3 consists of 17 residues.

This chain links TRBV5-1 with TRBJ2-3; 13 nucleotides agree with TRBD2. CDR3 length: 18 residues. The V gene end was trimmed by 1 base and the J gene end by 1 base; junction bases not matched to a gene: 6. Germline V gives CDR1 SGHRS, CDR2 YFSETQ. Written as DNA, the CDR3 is TGCGCCAGCAGCTTGACTAGCGGGAGGGCCCTCGGCACAGATACGCAGTATTTT. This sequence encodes CASSLTSGRALGTDTQYF.

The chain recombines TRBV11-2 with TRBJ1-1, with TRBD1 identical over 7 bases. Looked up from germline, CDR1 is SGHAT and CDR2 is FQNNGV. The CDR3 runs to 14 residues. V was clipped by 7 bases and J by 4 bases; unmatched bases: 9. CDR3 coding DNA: TGTGCCAGCACCCGTCTCGGACAGGTCACTGAAGCTTTCTTT. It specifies CASTRLGQVTEAFF.

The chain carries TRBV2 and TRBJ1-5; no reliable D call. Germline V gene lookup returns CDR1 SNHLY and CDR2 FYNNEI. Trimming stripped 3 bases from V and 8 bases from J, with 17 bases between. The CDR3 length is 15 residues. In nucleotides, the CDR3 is TGTGCCAGCAGTGAGGAGAGGGATACTAGAAAGCCCCAGCATTTT. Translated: CASSEERDTRKPQHF. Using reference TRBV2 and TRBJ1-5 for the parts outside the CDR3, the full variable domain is EPEVTQTPSHQVTQMGQEVILRCVPISNHLYFYWYRQILGQKVEFLVSFYNNEISEKSEIFDDQFSVERPDGSNFTLKIRSTKLEDSAMYFCASSEERDTRKPQHFGDGTRLSIL.

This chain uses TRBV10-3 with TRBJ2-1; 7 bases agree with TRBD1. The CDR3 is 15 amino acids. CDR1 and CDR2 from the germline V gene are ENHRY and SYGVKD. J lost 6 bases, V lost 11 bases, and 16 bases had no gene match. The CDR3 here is CAVSIGTVGLNEQFF. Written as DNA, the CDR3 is TGTGCCGTTAGTATTGGGACAGTTGGCCTCAATGAGCAGTTCTTC.

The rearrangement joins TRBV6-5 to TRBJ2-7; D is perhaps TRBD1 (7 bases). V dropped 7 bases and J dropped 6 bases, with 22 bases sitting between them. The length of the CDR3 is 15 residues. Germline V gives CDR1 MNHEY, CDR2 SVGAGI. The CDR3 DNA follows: TGTGCCAGCATCGGGTCAAGCAGGGGGGTGGGCGAGCAGTACTTC. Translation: CASIGSSRGVGEQYF.

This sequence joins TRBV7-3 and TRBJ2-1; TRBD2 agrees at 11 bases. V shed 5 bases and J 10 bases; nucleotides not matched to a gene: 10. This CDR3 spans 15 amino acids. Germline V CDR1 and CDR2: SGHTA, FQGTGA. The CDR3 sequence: CASSPFSGGAGEQFF. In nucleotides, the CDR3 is TGTGCCAGCAGCCCTTTTAGCGGGGGGGCTGGCGAGCAGTTCTTC.

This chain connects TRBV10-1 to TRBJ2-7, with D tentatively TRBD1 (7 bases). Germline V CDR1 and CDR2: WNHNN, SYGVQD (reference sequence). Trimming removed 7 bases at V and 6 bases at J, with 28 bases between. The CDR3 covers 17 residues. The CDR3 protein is CASTSGGAGQPFCEQYV. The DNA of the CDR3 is TGCGCCAGCACCTCGGGTGGGGCGGGACAGCCGTTCTGCGAGCAGTACGTC.

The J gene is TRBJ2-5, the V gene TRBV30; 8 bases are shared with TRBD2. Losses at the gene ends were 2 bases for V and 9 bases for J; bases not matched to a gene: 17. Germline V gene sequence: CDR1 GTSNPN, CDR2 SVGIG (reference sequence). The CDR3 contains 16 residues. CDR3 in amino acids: CAWSLRAGAHPGAQYF. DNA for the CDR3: TGTGCCTGGAGTCTTAGAGCGGGAGCCCACCCCGGGGCCCAGTACTTC.

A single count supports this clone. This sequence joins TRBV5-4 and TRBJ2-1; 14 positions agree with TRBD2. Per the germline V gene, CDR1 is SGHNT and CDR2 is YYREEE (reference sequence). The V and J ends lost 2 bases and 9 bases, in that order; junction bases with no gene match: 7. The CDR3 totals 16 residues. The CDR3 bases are TGTGCCAGCAGCTTCGGGACTAGCGGGAGAGGAGGTGAGCAGTTCTTC. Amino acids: CASSFGTSGRGGEQFF.

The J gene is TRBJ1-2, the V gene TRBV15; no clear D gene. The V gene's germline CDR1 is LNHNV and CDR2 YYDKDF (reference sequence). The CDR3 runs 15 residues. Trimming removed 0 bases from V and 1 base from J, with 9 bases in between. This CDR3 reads CATSRDYQFNYGYTF. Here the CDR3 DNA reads TGTGCCACCAGCAGAGATTATCAGTTTAACTATGGCTACACCTTC.

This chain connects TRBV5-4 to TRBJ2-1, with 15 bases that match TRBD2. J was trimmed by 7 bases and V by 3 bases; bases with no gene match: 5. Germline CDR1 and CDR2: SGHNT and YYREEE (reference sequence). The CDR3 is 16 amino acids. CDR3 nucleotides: TGTGCCAGCAGCTGGACTAGCGGGAGGGCGAGGAATGAGCAGTTCTTC. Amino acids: CASSWTSGRARNEQFF.

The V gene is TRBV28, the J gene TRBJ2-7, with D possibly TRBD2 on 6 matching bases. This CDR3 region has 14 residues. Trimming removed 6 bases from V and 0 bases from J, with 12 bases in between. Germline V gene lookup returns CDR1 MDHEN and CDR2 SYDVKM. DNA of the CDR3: TGTGCCAGCAGGGATAGCGGATTCTCCTACGAGCAGTACTTC. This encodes CASRDSGFSYEQYF.